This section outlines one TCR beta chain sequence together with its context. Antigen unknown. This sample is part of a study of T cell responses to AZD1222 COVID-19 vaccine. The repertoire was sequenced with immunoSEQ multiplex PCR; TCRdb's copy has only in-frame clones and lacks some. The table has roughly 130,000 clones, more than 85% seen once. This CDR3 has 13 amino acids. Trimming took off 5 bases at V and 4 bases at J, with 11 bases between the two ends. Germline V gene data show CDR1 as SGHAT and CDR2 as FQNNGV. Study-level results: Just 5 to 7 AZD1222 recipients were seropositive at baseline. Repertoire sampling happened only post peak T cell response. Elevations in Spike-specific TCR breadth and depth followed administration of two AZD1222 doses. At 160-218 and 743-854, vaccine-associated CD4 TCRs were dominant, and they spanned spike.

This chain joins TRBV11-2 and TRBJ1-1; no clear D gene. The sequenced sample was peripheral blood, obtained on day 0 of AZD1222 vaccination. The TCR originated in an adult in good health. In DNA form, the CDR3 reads TGTGCCAGCAGCCCAGGAGGTAGCACTGAAGCTTTCTTT. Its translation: CASSPGGSTEAFF.